The entry that follows covers one T cell receptor (beta chain) sequence. Each case's diagnosis was confirmed by two pathologists on H&E. This sample is part of a study of immune evolution from preneoplasia to lung adenocarcinoma. TCRdb keeps only in-frame clones here, not all; method: immunoSEQ multiplex PCR. The sample has around 14,000 clones; 81% are singletons. The CDR3 is 14 amino acids. Germline V gives CDR1 SGDLS, CDR2 YYNGEE. The ends were cut back, 2 bases at V and 4 bases at J, with 13 bases in the middle. This chain joins TRBV9 and TRBJ2-7; perhaps TRBD2 as D (6 bases). The source of this sequence is a person aged 60-79 years with lung adenocarcinoma. The sample taken for sequencing was FFPE minimally invasive lung adenocarcinoma tissue. CDR3 DNA sequence: TGTGCCAGCAGCGTCGGAGGGAAGGCTTACGAGCAGTACTTC. It encodes CASSVGGKAYEQYF.